This T cell receptor (beta chain) was captured by sequencing in a study of cytomegalovirus exposure and HLA in healthy donors. PCR was performed using 60 Vbeta and 13 Jbeta primers. TCRdb's table, derived via immunoSEQ multiplex PCR, lists solely in-frame clones and lacks some. Among over 100,000 clones listed, 80% were seen once. With 0 bases removed from V and 11 bases from J, the gap between germline ends came to 12 bases. The germline gives CDR1 SGDLS, CDR2 YYNGEE. This CDR3 spans 13 amino acids. J is TRBJ1-5 and V is TRBV9; D is perhaps TRBD1 (5 bases). Sequenced: PBMCs. The clonotype originates from a man in his thirties or forties in good health and CMV-seronegative. The CDR3 DNA follows: TGTGCCAGCAGCGTAGCCGACAGTGGGTCCCAGCATTTT. Amino acids: CASSVADSGSQHF. The full variable domain, with the rest looked up from reference TRBV9 and TRBJ1-5, is DSGVTQTPKHLITATGQRVTLRCSPRSGDLSVYWYQQSLDQGLQFLIQYYNGEERAKGNILERFSAQQFPDLHSELNLSSLELGDSALYFCASSVADSGSQHFGDGTRLSIL.